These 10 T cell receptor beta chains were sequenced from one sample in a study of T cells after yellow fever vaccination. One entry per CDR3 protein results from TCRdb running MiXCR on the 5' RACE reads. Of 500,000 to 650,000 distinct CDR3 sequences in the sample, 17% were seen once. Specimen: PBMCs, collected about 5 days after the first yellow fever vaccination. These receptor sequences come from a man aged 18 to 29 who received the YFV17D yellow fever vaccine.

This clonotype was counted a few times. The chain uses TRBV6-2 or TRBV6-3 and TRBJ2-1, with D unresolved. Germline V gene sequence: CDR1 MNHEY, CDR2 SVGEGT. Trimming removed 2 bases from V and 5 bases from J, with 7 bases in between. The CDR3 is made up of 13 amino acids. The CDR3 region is CASSYRANNEQFF. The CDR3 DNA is TGTGCCAGCAGTTACAGGGCGAACAATGAGCAGTTCTTC.

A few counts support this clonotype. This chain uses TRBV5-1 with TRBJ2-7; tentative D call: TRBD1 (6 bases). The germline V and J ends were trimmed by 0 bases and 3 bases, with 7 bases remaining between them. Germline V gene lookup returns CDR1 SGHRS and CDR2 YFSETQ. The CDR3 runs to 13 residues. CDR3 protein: CASSLAGVYEQYF. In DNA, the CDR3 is TGCGCCAGCAGCTTGGCAGGGGTCTACGAGCAGTACTTC.

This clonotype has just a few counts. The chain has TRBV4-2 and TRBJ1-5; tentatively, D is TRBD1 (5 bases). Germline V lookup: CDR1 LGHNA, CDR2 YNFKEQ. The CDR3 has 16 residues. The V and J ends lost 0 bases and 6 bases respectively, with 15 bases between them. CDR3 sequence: CASSQDSGLSSQPQHF. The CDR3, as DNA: TGTGCCAGCAGCCAAGATTCAGGGTTGAGCTCTCAGCCCCAGCATTTT.

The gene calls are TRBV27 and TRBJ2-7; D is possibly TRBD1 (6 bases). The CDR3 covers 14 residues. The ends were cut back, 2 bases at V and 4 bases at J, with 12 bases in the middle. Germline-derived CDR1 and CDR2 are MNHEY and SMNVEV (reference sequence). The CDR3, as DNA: TGTGCCAGCAGTTTAACCGGGACAAATTACGAGCAGTACGTC. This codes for CASSLTGTNYEQYV.

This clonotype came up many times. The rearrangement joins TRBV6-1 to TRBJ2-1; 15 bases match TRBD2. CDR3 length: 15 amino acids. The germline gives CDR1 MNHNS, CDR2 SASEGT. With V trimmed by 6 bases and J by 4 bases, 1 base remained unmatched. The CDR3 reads CASSGTSGGYNEQFF. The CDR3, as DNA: TGTGCCAGCAGCGGGACTAGCGGGGGGTACAATGAGCAGTTCTTC.

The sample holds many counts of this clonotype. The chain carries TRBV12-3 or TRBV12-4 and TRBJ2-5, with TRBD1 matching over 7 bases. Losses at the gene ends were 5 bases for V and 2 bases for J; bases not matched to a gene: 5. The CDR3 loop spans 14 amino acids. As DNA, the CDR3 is TGTGCCAGCAGTCCGGGACAGCTTCAAGAGACCCAGTACTTC. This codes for CASSPGQLQETQYF.

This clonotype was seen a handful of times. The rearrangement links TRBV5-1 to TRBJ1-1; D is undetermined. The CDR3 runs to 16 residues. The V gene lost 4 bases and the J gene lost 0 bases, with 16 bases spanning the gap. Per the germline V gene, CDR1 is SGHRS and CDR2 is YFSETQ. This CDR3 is CASSDGHTPMNTEAFF. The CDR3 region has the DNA TGCGCCAGCAGCGACGGTCATACCCCCATGAACACTGAAGCTTTCTTT.

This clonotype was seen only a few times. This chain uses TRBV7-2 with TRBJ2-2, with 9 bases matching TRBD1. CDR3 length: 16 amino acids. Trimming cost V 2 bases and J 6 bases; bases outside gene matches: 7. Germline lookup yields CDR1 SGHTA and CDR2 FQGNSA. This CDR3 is CASSLRDREIAGELFF. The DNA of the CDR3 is TGTGCCAGCAGCTTAAGGGACAGGGAAATCGCCGGGGAGCTGTTTTTT.

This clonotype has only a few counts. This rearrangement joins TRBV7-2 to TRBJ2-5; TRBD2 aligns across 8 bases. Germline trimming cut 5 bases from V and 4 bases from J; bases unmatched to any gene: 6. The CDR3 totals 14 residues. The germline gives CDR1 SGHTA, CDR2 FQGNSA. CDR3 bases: TGTGCCAGCAGCCAATCCGGGACTAGAGAGACCCAGTACTTC. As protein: CASSQSGTRETQYF.

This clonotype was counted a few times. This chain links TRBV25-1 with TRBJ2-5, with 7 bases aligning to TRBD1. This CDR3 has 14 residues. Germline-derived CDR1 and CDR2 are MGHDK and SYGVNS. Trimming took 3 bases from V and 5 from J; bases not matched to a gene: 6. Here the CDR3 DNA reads TGTGCCAGCAGTGATCGCAGGGGGAAGGAGACCCAGTACTTC. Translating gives CASSDRRGKETQYF.